A single sample gave rise to the 24 T cell receptor beta chains below, sequenced in a study of cytomegalovirus exposure and HLA in healthy donors. PCR primers comprised 60 Vbeta and 13 Jbeta primers. Assay used: immunoSEQ multiplex PCR; TCRdb lists only in-frame clones, some missing. This sample has approximately 160,000 clones, with approximately 77% found just once. Sequenced: PBMCs. The receptors come from a male donor in good health and CMV-seropositive.

The chain links TRBV5-4 to TRBJ2-7, with D possibly TRBD2 on 6 matching bases. Trimming shortened V by 4 bases and J by 3 bases, and 11 bases separated the two germline ends. Germline V CDR1 and CDR2: SGHNT, YYREEE (reference sequence). The CDR3 is made up of 13 amino acids. The CDR3, as DNA: TGTGCCAGCAGCGCGGGACGGTTCTACGAGCAGTACTTC. Translated: CASSAGRFYEQYF.

With respect to this clone: Relative to the germline gene, one junction end is altered; a read error may explain this. The chain has TRBV7-9 and TRBJ2-7; 7 bases are shared with TRBD1. This CDR3 contains 13 residues. Germline V gene data show CDR1 as SEHNR and CDR2 as FQNEAQ (reference sequence). As DNA, the CDR3 is TGTTCCAGCAGCCCGGGACAGAAATACGAGCAGTACTTC. Translated: CSSSPGQKYEQYF. Together with reference TRBV7-9 and TRBJ2-7, the CDR3 gives the full variable domain: DTGVSQNPRHKITKRGQNVTFRCDPISEHNRLYWYRQTLGQGPEFLTYFQNEAQLEKSRLLSDRFSAERPKGSFSTLEIQRTEQGDSAMYLCSSSPGQKYEQYFGPGTRLTVT.

This clone was counted only a few times. This sequence joins TRBV5-6 and TRBJ2-1; tentative D call: TRBD2 (6 bases). Trimming took off 4 bases at V and 8 bases at J, with 10 bases between the two ends. The CDR3 contains 12 residues. Germline assignment: CDR1 SGHDT and CDR2 YYEEEE. The CDR3 here is CASSLWGDEQFF. The DNA of the CDR3 is TGTGCCAGCAGCCTCTGGGGGGATGAGCAGTTCTTC.

This chain's CDR3 is CAYTPSGGAEQYF. For the CDR3, the DNA is TGTGCCTACACCCCTAGCGGGGGAGCTGAGCAGTACTTC. The rearrangement joins TRBV30 to TRBJ2-7; 10 nucleotides agree with TRBD2. J gave up 7 bases and V 7 bases, and 10 bases lay outside the gene matches. The CDR3 has 13 residues. Germline CDR1 is GTSNPN and CDR2 is SVGIG (reference sequence).

The CDR3 DNA reads as TGCGCCAGCAGCTCAAGGGCAGGGGCCAACACCGGGGAGCTGTTTTTT. It codes for CASSSRAGANTGELFF. V usage is TRBV5-1 and J usage is TRBJ2-2; tentative D call: TRBD1 (6 bases). The CDR3 loop spans 16 amino acids. Trimming pared 3 bases from V and 2 bases from J, leaving 14 bases between. CDR1 is SGHRS, CDR2 YFSETQ, per germline.

This clone was detected only a few times. This chain links TRBV10-3 with TRBJ1-1; tentative D call: TRBD1 (6 bases). The CDR3 runs 14 residues. CDR1 and CDR2 (germline): ENHRY, SYGVKD. Trimming shortened V by 0 bases and J by 3 bases, and 8 bases separated the two germline ends. The CDR3 nucleotides read TGTGCCATCAGTGAGTCCTACAGGGACACTGAAGCTTTCTTT. Encoded protein: CAISESYRDTEAFF.

The chain carries TRBV6-1 and TRBJ2-3; a weak D match, TRBD2 (6 bases). The CDR3 runs to 15 residues. Germline V gives CDR1 MNHNS, CDR2 SASEGT. Trimming removed 8 bases from V and 4 bases from J, with 19 bases in between. The CDR3 sequence is CASPVAGFSADTQYF. DNA for the CDR3: TGTGCCAGCCCCGTCGCGGGGTTCAGCGCAGATACGCAGTATTTT.

This sequence joins TRBV7-9 and TRBJ2-2; D is uncertain. CDR1 is SEHNR, CDR2 FQNEAQ, per germline (reference sequence). The CDR3 runs to 14 residues. The ends were cut back, 7 bases at V and 3 bases at J, with 12 bases in the middle. The CDR3 is CASTRRGDTGELFF. CDR3 nucleotide sequence: TGTGCCAGCACCCGGAGAGGAGACACCGGGGAGCTGTTTTTT. Together with reference TRBV7-9 and TRBJ2-2, the CDR3 gives the full variable domain: DTGVSQNPRHKITKRGQNVTFRCDPISEHNRLYWYRQTLGQGPEFLTYFQNEAQLEKSRLLSDRFSAERPKGSFSTLEIQRTEQGDSAMYLCASTRRGDTGELFFGEGSRLTVL.

The chain carries TRBV7-2 and TRBJ2-5, with 9 bases aligning to TRBD2. V shed 3 bases, J shed 3 bases, and the junction held 5 bases outside the gene matches. The germline CDR1 and CDR2 sequences are SGHTA and FQGNSA. The CDR3 totals 15 residues. CDR3 coding DNA: TGTGCCAGCAGCTTGGGTAGCGGGGGAAAAGAGACCCAGTACTTC. Protein: CASSLGSGGKETQYF.

This chain joins TRBV7-3 and TRBJ1-1, with 8 bases that match TRBD1. V shed 0 bases and J 1 base; nucleotides not matched to a gene: 1. Germline V CDR1 and CDR2: SGHTA, FQGTGA. This CDR3 contains 15 residues. The CDR3 DNA reads TGTGCCAGCAGCTTAACCGGGACAGGGAACACTGAAGCTTTCTTT. This sequence encodes CASSLTGTGNTEAFF.

A single count supports this clone. The rearrangement uses TRBV7-6 and TRBJ2-7; a possible D gene is TRBD1 (5 bases). Germline V lookup: CDR1 SGHVS, CDR2 FNYEAQ. This CDR3 comprises 13 residues. Between the trimmed V and J ends, which lost 1 base and 7 bases, there was a span of 11 bases. The CDR3: CASSLEGLKEQYF. As DNA, the CDR3 is TGTGCCAGCAGCTTAGAGGGGTTAAAGGAGCAGTACTTC. Full variable domain (missing parts from reference TRBV7-6 and TRBJ2-7): GAGVSQSPRYKVTKRGQDVALRCDPISGHVSLYWYRQALGQGPEFLTYFNYEAQQDKSGLPNDRFSAERPEGSISTLTIQRTEQRDSAMYRCASSLEGLKEQYFGPGTRLTVT.

The rearrangement links TRBV30 to TRBJ2-3; 9 bases fit TRBD2. Germline V CDR1 and CDR2: GTSNPN, SVGIG (reference sequence). This CDR3 comprises 15 residues. V trimming: 3 bases; J trimming: 3 bases; junction bases outside the gene matches: 7. The CDR3 protein is CAWRKGLAGTDTQYF. The CDR3, as DNA: TGTGCCTGGAGAAAAGGGCTAGCGGGGACAGATACGCAGTATTTT.

As concerns this clone: The same CDR3 also results from other DNA sequences found in this sample. The chain has TRBV7-2 and TRBJ2-7; 7 nucleotides align to TRBD2. J gave up 1 base and V 1 base, and 1 base lay outside the gene matches. The CDR3 spans 14 residues. From germline, CDR1 is SGHTA and CDR2 FQGNSA. CDR3 region: CASSLGGGSYEQYF. In DNA form, the CDR3 reads TGTGCCAGCAGCTTAGGCGGGGGATCCTACGAGCAGTACTTC.

The chain joins TRBV9 to TRBJ2-1; 7 nucleotides match TRBD1. The CDR3 is made up of 13 amino acids. V was pared by 7 bases and J by 8 bases, with 9 bases of the junction left unmatched. From germline, CDR1 is SGDLS and CDR2 YYNGEE. This CDR3 reads CASARDSPHEQFF. DNA for the CDR3: TGTGCCAGCGCTCGGGACAGTCCCCATGAGCAGTTCTTC.

The gene calls are TRBV15 and TRBJ2-7; D may be TRBD2 (6 bases). The CDR3 is made up of 15 amino acids. V dropped 5 bases and J dropped 0 bases, with 14 bases sitting between them. CDR1 is LNHNV, CDR2 YYDKDF, per germline (reference sequence). CDR3 sequence reads: CATSVRDSGSYEQYF. CDR3 coding DNA: TGTGCCACCAGCGTCCGGGACTCCGGCTCCTACGAGCAGTACTTC.

As for this clone: An end of the junction differs from the germline gene, which may be a read error. This chain joins TRBV7-9 and TRBJ2-3; tentative D call: TRBD2 (6 bases). Germline V lookup: CDR1 SEHNR, CDR2 FQNEAQ (reference sequence). The CDR3 totals 16 residues. For the CDR3, the DNA is TGTTCCAGCAGCTTACTGAGGAGGGCTAGCACAGATACGCAGTATTTT. It translates to CSSSLLRRASTDTQYF.

This clone was recorded a few times. The chain joins TRBV6-4 to TRBJ1-2, with 8 bases identical to TRBD1. The CDR3 contains 14 residues. The germline V gene encodes CDR1 MRHNA and CDR2 SNTAGT. V lost 3 bases and J lost 7; bases outside the gene matches: 7. For the CDR3, the DNA is TGTGCCAGCAGTGATGCAGGGGGCAGTGCTGGCTACACCTTC. Translating it yields CASSDAGGSAGYTF.

This clone occurred a few times. The rearrangement links TRBV4-3 to TRBJ2-3, with D uncertain. The CDR3 covers 15 residues. CDR1 is LGHNA, CDR2 YSLEER, per germline. V dropped 1 base and J dropped 2 bases, with 10 bases sitting between them. The CDR3 DNA sequence: TGCGCCAGCAGCCAAGTATCGTACAACACAGATACGCAGTATTTT. Protein: CASSQVSYNTDTQYF.

This rearrangement joins TRBV7-8 to TRBJ2-1, with no clear D. The CDR3 is 15 residues long. V was pared by 1 base and J by 1 base, with 8 bases between. Germline loops: CDR1 SGHVS, CDR2 FQNEAQ. The CDR3 coding sequence is TGTGCCAGCAGCTTAGTTTCCGGTTCCTACAATGAGCAGTTCTTC. As protein: CASSLVSGSYNEQFF.

This chain connects TRBV6-6 to TRBJ2-1, with D possibly matching TRBD1 (6 bases). Per germline, CDR1 MNHNY and CDR2 SVGAGI (reference sequence). This CDR3 spans 12 amino acids. Trimming left V 6 bases short and J 9 bases short, with 12 bases between. CDR3 bases: TGTGCCAGCAGACCTATCAGGGGTGAGCAGTTCTTC. It codes for CASRPIRGEQFF.

The chain has TRBV7-8 and TRBJ2-2; D is ambiguous. The ends were cut back, 2 bases at V and 4 bases at J, with 14 bases in the middle. CDR1 and CDR2 from the germline V gene are SGHVS and FQNEAQ. CDR3 length: 16 residues. The CDR3 sequence is CASSLPRRLSTGELFF. In DNA, the CDR3 is TGTGCCAGCAGCTTACCACGGAGACTTTCCACCGGGGAGCTGTTTTTT.

This chain links TRBV19 with TRBJ2-7; TRBD1 matches 10 bases. J was trimmed by 1 base and V by 8 bases; bases with no gene match: 5. Germline V CDR1 and CDR2: LNHDA, SQIVND (reference sequence). There are 14 residues in the CDR3. The DNA for the CDR3 is TGTGCCAGTTCGGACAGGGGGTTTTCCTACGAGCAGTACTTC. It translates to CASSDRGFSYEQYF.

On this clone itself: A read error may account for a junction end that differs from germline. The chain uses TRBV7-9 and TRBJ2-1; 9 bases match TRBD2. The CDR3 contains 15 residues. The germline V gene encodes CDR1 SEHNR and CDR2 FQNEAQ (reference sequence). The CDR3 loop reads CSSSAAGGDYNEQFF. CDR3 nucleotide sequence: TGTTCCAGCAGCGCAGCGGGGGGAGATTACAATGAGCAGTTCTTC.

CDR3 in amino acids: CASSLTLYGYTF. CDR3 sequence (DNA): TGTGCCAGCAGCTTGACTCTCTATGGCTACACCTTC. V gene TRBV13 combines with J gene TRBJ1-2; D not certain. V gave up 3 bases and J gave up 4 bases, with 6 bases separating them. Germline V lookup: CDR1 PRHDT, CDR2 FYEKMQ (reference sequence). This CDR3 region has 12 residues.